This T cell receptor beta chain was recorded in a study of CD8+CD57+ T cells in acquired aplastic anemia. There are 12 residues in the CDR3. Trimming took 5 bases from V and 8 from J, leaving 12 bases between them. The germline CDR1 and CDR2 sequences are LNHDA and SQIVND (reference sequence). Sequenced patients had shown CD8+CD57+ cell expansion by flow cytometry. Genomic DNA provided the template from which TCR beta VDJ and CDR3 profiles were obtained. TCRdb processed the reads anew with MiXCR; each CDR3 protein has one entry. The profile covers 200,000 to 300,000 distinct CDR3 sequences, with around 45% appearing a single time and 7.8% taken by the ten largest.

Sequencing was carried out using sorted CD4+, CD8+, or CD8+CD57+ T cells (not recorded which) from PBMCs. The sequence derives from a human donor with aplastic anemia. The gene calls are TRBV19 and TRBJ1-2; no firm D call. DNA for the CDR3: TGTGCCAGTAGTGATCCCTGGTTCGGCTACACCTTC. This encodes CASSDPWFGYTF.